This T cell receptor beta chain was observed in a study of T cell repertoires in cytomegalovirus infection. This CDR3 comprises 21 residues. Looked up from germline, CDR1 is SGHTA and CDR2 is FQGNSA. Deletions cut 1 base from V and 0 bases from J, with 27 bases between. Worth noting for this clonotype: The target antigen is unknown.

Using its own MiXCR run on the reads, TCRdb lists one record per CDR3 protein. The data contain hundreds of thousands of distinct CDR3 sequences, about two fifths of them singletons. The sequence was obtained from a human donor in good health (CMV status not recorded). Some clones in this sample may be carry-over from other donors' samples. Sequences were derived from cultured PBMCs, sampled from culture after CMV antigen stimulation. The V call is TRBV7-2, the J call TRBJ1-2; a possible D gene is TRBD1 (5 bases). The CDR3 coding sequence is TGTGCCAGCAGCTTAGGCTTACATTGGGACCCACGGAGAGGAGCTAACTATGGCTACACCTTC. It codes for CASSLGLHWDPRRGANYGYTF.